A single sample is the source of the 19 T cell receptor beta chains below, sequenced in a study of blood T cell repertoires in COVID-19. Here immunoSEQ multiplex PCR was the method, and the copy in TCRdb shows in-frame clones only, minus some. The table lists about 480,000 clones, 85% to 90% of them singletons, with around 1.9% in the top ten. Sequenced sample: PBMCs or T cells enriched from blood (not recorded which). The origin of the receptors is a woman aged 40 to 50 who had recovered from COVID-19.

This sequence joins TRBV27 and TRBJ1-2; D is perhaps TRBD1 (6 bases). Germline CDR1 is MNHEY and CDR2 is SMNVEV (reference sequence). Trimming pared 3 bases from V and 8 bases from J, leaving 13 bases between. The CDR3 covers 13 residues. The CDR3 loop is CASSFRGAQGYTF. In DNA, the CDR3 is TGTGCCAGCAGTTTTCGGGGGGCGCAGGGCTACACCTTC.

In DNA, the CDR3 is TGTGCCAGCAGCCCTCGGACAGGGAGTGACTACGAGCAGTACTTC. This sequence encodes CASSPRTGSDYEQYF. The rearrangement links TRBV9 to TRBJ2-7; 8 nucleotides line up with TRBD1. CDR1 SGDLS and CDR2 YYNGEE come from the germline V gene. This CDR3 has 15 residues. Losses at the gene ends were 4 bases for V and 3 bases for J; bases not matched to a gene: 9. Based on the CDR3 plus reference TRBV9 and TRBJ2-7, the full variable domain is DSGVTQTPKHLITATGQRVTLRCSPRSGDLSVYWYQQSLDQGLQFLIQYYNGEERAKGNILERFSAQQFPDLHSELNLSSLELGDSALYFCASSPRTGSDYEQYFGPGTRLTVT.

This sequence joins TRBV24-1 and TRBJ1-2; D possibly corresponds to TRBD1 (6 bases). The CDR3 has 17 residues. Germline CDR1 is KGHDR and CDR2 is SFDVKD. V was shortened by 7 bases and J by 7 bases, with 27 bases between the two germline ends. The CDR3 DNA reads TGTGCCACCAGCCCTGATGTACAGGGAGATATCCCTTGTGGCTACACCTTC. This translates into CATSPDVQGDIPCGYTF.

This clone was seen once. For the CDR3, the DNA is TGCGCCAGCCGAGAAAAGGGGCACGCTTTCTTT. Translation gives CASREKGHAFF. This sequence joins TRBV10-2 and TRBJ1-1; D may be TRBD1 (5 bases). The CDR3 consists of 11 residues. Germline CDR1 is WSHSY and CDR2 is SAAADI. Trimming took off 8 bases at V and 11 bases at J, with 15 bases between the two ends.

The V gene is TRBV3-1 (or the pseudogene TRBV3-2), the J gene TRBJ1-2, with TRBD1 identical over 8 bases. The V gene's germline CDR1 is LGHDT and CDR2 YNNKEL (reference sequence). V lost 4 bases and J lost 2; bases outside the gene matches: 9. CDR3 length: 16 amino acids. The CDR3 sequence is CASSPSDRGPNYGYTF. The CDR3 region has the DNA TGTGCCAGCAGCCCCAGTGACAGGGGCCCAAACTATGGCTACACCTTC.

V is TRBV5-4 and J is TRBJ1-2; D might be TRBD1 (6 bases). Germline V gene sequence: CDR1 SGHNT, CDR2 YYREEE (reference sequence). This CDR3 comprises 15 residues. The V end lost 3 bases, the J end lost 0 bases, and 12 bases lay between the germline ends. Here the CDR3 reads CASSSTQGSNYGYTF. The CDR3 bases are TGTGCCAGCAGCTCTACACAGGGCTCTAACTATGGCTACACCTTC.

This clone was counted between two and nine times. The rearrangement uses TRBV7-9 and TRBJ1-5; D ambiguous. Germline V gene lookup returns CDR1 SEHNR and CDR2 FQNEAQ (reference sequence). V was trimmed by 7 bases and J by 0 bases, leaving 10 bases between them. The CDR3 has 14 amino acids. The CDR3 region is CASNGGDSNQPQHF. For the CDR3, the DNA is TGTGCCAGCAACGGAGGCGATAGCAATCAGCCCCAGCATTTT.

This rearrangement joins TRBV18 to TRBJ2-4, with 7 bases lining up with TRBD2. Per germline, CDR1 KGHSH and CDR2 LQKENI. The CDR3 loop spans 17 amino acids. V lost 3 bases, J lost 8 bases, and 16 bases stayed unmatched. CDR3 sequence reads: CASSPGGGDIPLHIQYF. The DNA for the CDR3 is TGTGCCAGCTCACCGGGTGGGGGGGATATCCCCTTGCACATTCAGTACTTC.

The V gene is TRBV14, the J gene TRBJ1-2; D uncertain. Per germline, CDR1 SGHDN and CDR2 FVKESK. V was clipped by 4 bases and J by 8 bases, with 17 bases between them. The CDR3 spans 14 residues. The CDR3 DNA reads as TGTGCCAGCAGCCCGATGCAGTTCATATGGGGCTACACCTTC. This encodes CASSPMQFIWGYTF.

The chain is built from TRBV20-1 and TRBJ1-1; no definite D call. The length of the CDR3 is 10 residues. Trimming stripped 5 bases from V and 4 bases from J, with 5 bases between. Germline V gene lookup returns CDR1 DFQATT and CDR2 SNEGSKA (reference sequence). The CDR3 DNA follows: TGCAGTGCTCCTACCACTGAAGCTTTCTTT. This sequence encodes CSAPTTEAFF.

The chain is built from TRBV10-3 and TRBJ2-1; 10 bases fit TRBD2. The CDR3 is 16 residues long. Trimming at V came to 4 bases and at J to 7 bases, leaving 10 bases not matched to a gene. CDR1 is ENHRY, CDR2 SYGVKD, per germline. CDR3 in amino acids: CAISGGPAGGSNEQFF. The CDR3 bases are TGTGCCATCAGTGGAGGCCCAGCGGGAGGGTCAAATGAGCAGTTCTTC.

The chain employs TRBV19 and TRBJ1-5, with 11 bases lining up with TRBD1. V lost 2 bases, J lost 1 base, and 1 base stayed unmatched. There are 16 residues in the CDR3. CDR1 and CDR2 from the germline V gene are LNHDA and SQIVND (reference sequence). The CDR3 DNA sequence: TGTGCCAGTAGTATAAGGGACAGGGGGAGCAATCAGCCCCAGCATTTT. It translates to CASSIRDRGSNQPQHF.

The chain is built from TRBV11-3 and TRBJ2-3, with 15 bases identical to TRBD2. The germline gives CDR1 SGHNT, CDR2 YENEEA. The CDR3 consists of 18 residues. V was clipped by 3 bases and J by 3 bases; unmatched bases: 7. This CDR3 reads CASSFRTSGRAGTDTQYF. The CDR3 bases are TGTGCCAGCAGCTTTAGGACTAGCGGGAGGGCCGGGACAGATACGCAGTATTTT.

V usage is TRBV6-5 and J usage is TRBJ1-2; D ambiguous. Between the trimmed V and J ends, which lost 2 bases and 2 bases, there was a span of 12 bases. Germline values: CDR1 MNHEY, CDR2 SVGAGI. The CDR3 is 15 amino acids. In nucleotides, the CDR3 is TGTGCCAGCAGTTACAACGAGGGTGGAAACTATGGCTACACCTTC. It is translated as CASSYNEGGNYGYTF.

This CDR3 is CASGYRDEQYF. CDR3 nucleotide sequence: TGTGCCAGCGGATACAGGGACGAGCAGTACTTC. This chain joins TRBV6-5 and TRBJ2-7, with a weak D call TRBD1 (6 bases). Germline V gene sequence: CDR1 MNHEY, CDR2 SVGAGI. V was cut by 8 bases and J by 5 bases, with 10 bases left in between. There are 11 residues in the CDR3.

This clone has just a few counts. This sequence joins TRBV9 and TRBJ2-2; maybe TRBD1 (5 bases). With 0 bases removed from V and 4 bases from J, the gap between germline ends came to 10 bases. This CDR3 comprises 15 residues. CDR1 and CDR2 (germline): SGDLS, YYNGEE. The CDR3 is CASSVVGDGTGELFF. The CDR3 DNA reads TGTGCCAGCAGCGTAGTAGGGGATGGCACCGGGGAGCTGTTTTTT. Full variable domain (remainder filled in from reference TRBV9 and TRBJ2-2): DSGVTQTPKHLITATGQRVTLRCSPRSGDLSVYWYQQSLDQGLQFLIQYYNGEERAKGNILERFSAQQFPDLHSELNLSSLELGDSALYFCASSVVGDGTGELFFGEGSRLTVL.

The chain carries TRBV27 and TRBJ2-1, with 9 bases fitting TRBD1. The V and J ends lost 6 bases and 0 bases, in that order; junction bases with no gene match: 3. Germline V gene lookup returns CDR1 MNHEY and CDR2 SMNVEV (reference sequence). CDR3 length equals 15 residues. The CDR3 DNA sequence: TGTGCCAGCAGGGGGGGACAGGGCTCCTACAATGAGCAGTTCTTC. Residues: CASRGGQGSYNEQFF.

The gene calls are TRBV18 and TRBJ2-7, with TRBD2 matching over 10 bases. The CDR3 consists of 15 residues. V lost 4 bases to trimming and J lost 7 bases; unmatched junction nucleotides: 10. Germline assignment: CDR1 KGHSH and CDR2 LQKENI. CDR3 sequence reads: CASSQLNPGLAEQYF. The CDR3 DNA sequence: TGTGCCAGCTCACAACTAAACCCGGGACTAGCGGAGCAGTACTTC.

The chain recombines TRBV5-1 with TRBJ2-1; TRBD2 matches 15 bases. Per germline, CDR1 SGHRS and CDR2 YFSETQ. V lost 3 bases to trimming and J lost 5 bases; unmatched junction nucleotides: 3. This CDR3 comprises 16 residues. The CDR3 bases are TGCGCCAGCAGCTCTGGACTAGCGGGAGGGCACAATGAGCAGTTCTTC. Translated: CASSSGLAGGHNEQFF. Full variable domain (outside the CDR3, taken from reference TRBV5-1 and TRBJ2-1): KAGVTQTPRYLIKTRGQQVTLSCSPISGHRSVSWYQQTPGQGLQFLFEYFSETQRNKGNFPGRFSGRQFSNSRSEMNVSTLELGDSALYLCASSSGLAGGHNEQFFGPGTRLTVL.